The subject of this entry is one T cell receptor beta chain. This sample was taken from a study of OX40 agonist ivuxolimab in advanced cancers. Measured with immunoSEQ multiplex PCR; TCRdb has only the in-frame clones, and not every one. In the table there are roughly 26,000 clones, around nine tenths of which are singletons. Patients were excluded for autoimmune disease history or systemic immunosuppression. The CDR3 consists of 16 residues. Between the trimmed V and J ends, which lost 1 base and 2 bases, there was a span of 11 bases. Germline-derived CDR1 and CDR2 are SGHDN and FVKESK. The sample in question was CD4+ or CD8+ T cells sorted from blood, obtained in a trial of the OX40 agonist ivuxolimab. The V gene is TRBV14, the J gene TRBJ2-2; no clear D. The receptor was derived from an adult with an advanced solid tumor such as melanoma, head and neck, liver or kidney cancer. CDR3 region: CASSQGAIANTGELFF. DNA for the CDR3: TGTGCCAGCAGCCAAGGTGCAATTGCAAACACCGGGGAGCTGTTTTTT. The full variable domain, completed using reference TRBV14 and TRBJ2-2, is EAGVTQFPSHSVIEKGQTVTLRCDPISGHDNLYWYRRVMGKEIKFLLHFVKESKQDESGMPNNRFLAERTGGTYSTLKVQPAELEDSGVYFCASSQGAIANTGELFFGEGSRLTVL.